These 18 T cell receptor beta chains originate from one sample sequenced in a study of blood T cell repertoires in COVID-19. Data came from immunoSEQ multiplex PCR; TCRdb stores just in-frame clones and leaves some out. Found here are 130,000 to 150,000 clones, 85% of them singletons; the top ten hold about 3.1%. The sequencing sample was made of peripheral blood. These receptor sequences come from a woman aged 40 to 50 with active or convalescent COVID-19.

The chain is built from TRBV28 and TRBJ1-1; D call uncertain. Deletions cut 3 bases from V and 6 bases from J, with 8 bases between. Germline V gene sequence: CDR1 MDHEN, CDR2 SYDVKM. The CDR3 runs to 12 residues. CDR3 in amino acids: CASSFAVAEAFF. The CDR3 bases are TGTGCCAGCAGTTTCGCGGTAGCTGAAGCTTTCTTT.

The chain links TRBV7-2 to TRBJ2-3; TRBD1 matches 7 bases. With V trimmed by 2 bases and J by 1 base, 9 bases remained unmatched. Germline values: CDR1 SGHTA, CDR2 FQGNSA. This CDR3 is 17 amino acids long. This CDR3 is CASSLTKGAAGTDTQYF. CDR3 DNA sequence: TGTGCCAGCAGCTTAACCAAGGGGGCAGCGGGCACAGATACGCAGTATTTT. Full variable domain (remainder filled in from reference TRBV7-2 and TRBJ2-3): GAGVSQSPSNKVTEKGKDVELRCDPISGHTALYWYRQSLGQGLEFLIYFQGNSAPDKSGLPSDRFSAERTGGSVSTLTIQRTQQEDSAVYLCASSLTKGAAGTDTQYFGPGTRLTVL.

As to this clone: The sample carries other DNA sequences with the same CDR3. The chain has TRBV5-1 and TRBJ1-4; a weak D match, TRBD1 (5 bases). V lost 0 bases, J lost 7 bases, and 10 bases lay in between. The length of the CDR3 is 14 residues. Per the germline V gene, CDR1 is SGHRS and CDR2 is YFSETQ. In nucleotides, the CDR3 is TGCGCCAGCAGCTTGGGCAGGGTGGGTGAAAAACTGTTTTTT. Amino acids: CASSLGRVGEKLFF.

This chain joins TRBV5-1 and TRBJ2-2, with D perhaps matching TRBD1 (6 bases). There are 13 residues in the CDR3. Germline loops: CDR1 SGHRS, CDR2 YFSETQ. The V end lost 6 bases, the J end lost 6 bases, and 12 bases lay between the germline ends. CDR3 sequence (DNA): TGCGCCAGCAACAGGGAGTCCGCCGGGGAGCTGTTTTTT. Its protein is CASNRESAGELFF.

The genes are TRBV1 and TRBJ1-1; no DNA check was done on the table's D call, TRBD1. TRBV1 is recorded as a pseudogene. This CDR3 has 13 amino acids. CDR3 bases: TGCACCAGCAGCCAAGTCCCCAGGGGTGCAGCTTTCTTT. It is translated as CTSSQVPRGAAFF.

The V gene is TRBV28, the J gene TRBJ2-3; 13 bases fit TRBD2. Germline V lookup: CDR1 MDHEN, CDR2 SYDVKM. With 4 bases clipped from V and 3 bases from J, the junction kept 13 bases outside the gene matches. The CDR3 is made up of 19 amino acids. CDR3 nucleotide sequence: TGTGCCAGCAGTTGGGTACTAGCGGGAGGGCCTAAGCAGACAGATACGCAGTATTTT. This sequence encodes CASSWVLAGGPKQTDTQYF.

The chain has TRBV2 and TRBJ2-7; a weak D match, TRBD1 (6 bases). Germline CDR1 is SNHLY and CDR2 is FYNNEI. The ends were cut back, 2 bases at V and 2 bases at J, with 13 bases in the middle. The CDR3 contains 15 residues. The CDR3 spells CASSESWTATYEQYF. The CDR3, as DNA: TGTGCCAGCAGTGAATCGTGGACAGCTACCTACGAGCAGTACTTC.

The V call is TRBV6-2 or TRBV6-3, the J call TRBJ1-1, with 7 bases identical to TRBD1. Germline loops: CDR1 MNHEY, CDR2 SVGEGT. Trimming cost V 2 bases and J 11 bases; bases outside gene matches: 11. The CDR3 sequence is 14 residues long. The CDR3 spells CASSYGQAFLGAFF. The CDR3, as DNA: TGTGCCAGCAGTTACGGACAGGCCTTCTTGGGGGCTTTCTTT.

This clone was found a few times. This chain connects TRBV7-2 to TRBJ1-2; D gene uncertain. Germline V gene lookup returns CDR1 SGHTA and CDR2 FQGNSA. V was clipped by 4 bases and J by 2 bases, with 11 bases between them. This CDR3 spans 14 amino acids. Here the CDR3 DNA reads TGTGCCAGCAGCTCTCAGACGGGGAACTATGGCTACACCTTC. Its protein product is CASSSQTGNYGYTF.

The rearrangement uses TRBV10-3 and TRBJ2-7, with 10 bases matching TRBD2. CDR1 is ENHRY, CDR2 SYGVKD, per germline. The CDR3 is made up of 15 amino acids. The trim removed 4 bases at V and 3 bases at J, leaving 6 bases unmatched. The CDR3 sequence is CAISGTSGADYEQYF. The CDR3 nucleotides read TGTGCCATCAGTGGTACTAGCGGGGCGGACTACGAGCAGTACTTC.

The chain combines TRBV5-6 with TRBJ2-2, with 9 nucleotides matching TRBD2. The CDR3 sequence is 17 residues long. In germline, CDR1 is SGHDT, CDR2 YYEEEE. V lost 4 bases to trimming and J lost 7 bases; unmatched junction nucleotides: 14. The CDR3: CASSLPSAGGPIGELFF. Written as DNA, the CDR3 is TGTGCCAGCAGCCTCCCCTCGGCGGGGGGGCCGATCGGGGAGCTGTTTTTT.

V usage is TRBV5-4 and J usage is TRBJ2-7; D call uncertain. Germline V CDR1 and CDR2: SGHNT, YYREEE (reference sequence). Trimming removed 3 bases at V and 8 bases at J, with 12 bases between. The CDR3 consists of 12 residues. The CDR3 DNA is TGTGCCAGCAGCTCCACCGGTCCGCAGCAGTACTTC. This sequence encodes CASSSTGPQQYF.

The genes are TRBV6-6 and TRBJ1-2, with 8 positions matching TRBD1. The V segment lost 6 bases and the J segment 2 bases; nucleotides outside the gene matches: 8. The germline V gene encodes CDR1 MNHNY and CDR2 SVGAGI (reference sequence). CDR3 size: 15 residues. The CDR3 here is CASSIGQGTNYGYTF. CDR3 bases: TGTGCCAGCAGCATTGGACAGGGTACGAACTATGGCTACACCTTC.

Only a few counts were recorded for this clone. The rearrangement uses TRBV5-1 and TRBJ1-4; 10 nucleotides align to TRBD1. The CDR3 runs to 19 residues. Germline V gene sequence: CDR1 SGHRS, CDR2 YFSETQ. V gave up 1 base and J gave up 4 bases; unmatched junction bases: 13. CDR3 sequence (DNA): TGCGCCAGCAGCTTGTCCCTTACGGGACAGGGGATTATTAATGAAAAACTGTTTTTT. This sequence encodes CASSLSLTGQGIINEKLFF.

The chain couples TRBV10-3 to TRBJ2-1; D is perhaps TRBD1 (6 bases). Trimming cost V 6 bases and J 9 bases, with 12 bases left between them. From germline, CDR1 is ENHRY and CDR2 SYGVKD. The CDR3 is 12 residues long. The CDR3 loop is CAIRLQGSEQFF. CDR3 bases: TGTGCCATCAGATTACAGGGTAGTGAGCAGTTCTTC.

The V gene is TRBV7-2, the J gene TRBJ2-1; 9 nucleotides align to TRBD1. The germline V gene has CDR1 SGHTA and CDR2 FQGNSA. The CDR3 totals 13 residues. V shed 3 bases and J 8 bases; nucleotides not matched to a gene: 2. This CDR3 reads CASSFDRGDEQFF. The CDR3, as DNA: TGTGCCAGCAGCTTTGACAGGGGGGATGAGCAGTTCTTC.

The V call is TRBV6-2 or TRBV6-3, the J call TRBJ2-7; 9 bases line up with TRBD1. The CDR3 extends over 14 amino acids. The junction had 7 bases not matched to a gene; V was cut back by 5 bases and J by 5 bases. Germline CDR1 is MNHEY and CDR2 is SVGEGT. DNA of the CDR3: TGTGCCAGCAGTCTACAGGGGGCTAAGGACGAGCAGTACTTC. Translating it yields CASSLQGAKDEQYF.

V and J are TRBV10-2 and TRBJ2-1; 11 nucleotides align to TRBD2. Germline V gene sequence: CDR1 WSHSY, CDR2 SAAADI. The CDR3 contains 15 residues. With 7 bases clipped from V and 3 bases from J, the junction kept 5 bases outside the gene matches. CDR3 DNA: TGCGCCAGCACCGCCGGGACTAGCGGCTACAATGAGCAGTTCTTC. Residues: CASTAGTSGYNEQFF.